A single sample gave rise to the 26 T cell receptor beta chains below, sequenced in a study of T cells in Graves' hyperthyroidism and ophthalmopathy. It was RNA transcripts that yielded the amplified TCR beta CDR3 regions. HTBI primers drove first-round RT-PCR of the TCR CDR3. Via MiXCR, TCRdb re-called the multiplex PCR reads, giving one row per CDR3 protein. Found here are hundreds of thousands of distinct CDR3 sequences, under 20% of them singletons; the top ten hold approximately 16%. What was sequenced was blood. The receptors shown here come from a woman under 30 with Graves' ophthalmopathy.

This clonotype was observed at least ten times. This chain uses TRBV10-3 with TRBJ1-5; a weak D match, TRBD1 (6 bases). The germline gives CDR1 ENHRY, CDR2 SYGVKD. Deletions cut 0 bases from V and 2 bases from J, with 11 bases between. There are 16 residues in the CDR3. CDR3 in DNA: TGTGCCATCAGTGAGTCAGCAGGGGTGGGCAATCAGCCCCAGCATTTT. It codes for CAISESAGVGNQPQHF.

This CDR3 is CASSPELGGDNEQFF. CDR3 nucleotide sequence: TGCGCCAGCAGCCCTGAACTGGGCGGTGACAATGAGCAGTTCTTC. The chain uses TRBV5-1 and TRBJ2-1; D is unresolved. Germline V gene data show CDR1 as SGHRS and CDR2 as YFSETQ. This CDR3 contains 15 residues. Trimming left V 4 bases short and J 5 bases short, with 16 bases between.

The chain combines TRBV4-1 with TRBJ2-7; D is possibly TRBD2 (6 bases). The CDR3 sequence is 15 residues long. The V and J ends lost 0 bases and 3 bases respectively, with 12 bases between them. Germline V gene sequence: CDR1 MGHRA, CDR2 YSYEKL. The CDR3 loop is CASSQEGGVRYEQYF. In nucleotides, the CDR3 is TGCGCCAGCAGCCAAGAAGGAGGGGTTCGCTACGAGCAGTACTTC.

In this sample, this clonotype turned up many times. The genes are TRBV7-8 and TRBJ1-1; maybe TRBD1 (5 bases). The CDR3 sequence is 15 residues long. Germline V CDR1 and CDR2: SGHVS, FQNEAQ. V lost 5 bases and J lost 6, with 19 bases in between. The CDR3 region has the DNA TGTGCCAGCAGCAAGGGACCGACCTTATTAGCTGAAGCTTTCTTT. Encoded protein: CASSKGPTLLAEAFF.

The chain has TRBV9 and TRBJ2-1; TRBD1 agrees at 8 bases. This CDR3 region has 15 residues. The germline V gene encodes CDR1 SGDLS and CDR2 YYNGEE. Germline trimming cut 0 bases from V and 6 bases from J; bases unmatched to any gene: 5. The CDR3 nucleotides are TGTGCCAGCAGCGTAGGGGGGACAGGTGCCAATGAGCAGTTCTTC. This encodes CASSVGGTGANEQFF.

The table lists this clonotype with many counts. This chain uses TRBV6-1 with TRBJ1-5; TRBD1 matches at 9 bases. V gave up 5 bases and J gave up 4 bases; unmatched junction bases: 6. Looked up from germline, CDR1 is MNHNS and CDR2 is SASEGT. This CDR3 has 15 amino acids. The CDR3 spells CASSPLDRGNQPQHF. The CDR3 DNA reads as TGTGCCAGCAGTCCGCTGGACAGGGGAAATCAGCCCCAGCATTTT.

In its sample, this clonotype was seen a few times. V and J are TRBV20-1 and TRBJ2-2; TRBD1 aligns across 8 bases. V shed 0 bases, J shed 6 bases, and the junction held 6 bases outside the gene matches. CDR1 is DFQATT, CDR2 SNEGSKA, per germline (reference sequence). The CDR3 covers 15 residues. The CDR3 bases are TGCAGTGCTAGAGAGGCACAGGGGGATGCCGGGGAGCTGTTTTTT. It codes for CSAREAQGDAGELFF.

There are many counts of this clonotype. This rearrangement joins TRBV29-1 to TRBJ1-6, with D possibly TRBD1 on 5 matching bases. The CDR3 has 14 residues. With 6 bases removed from V and 4 bases from J, the gap between germline ends came to 13 bases. Germline lookup yields CDR1 SQVTM and CDR2 ANQGSEA. This CDR3 is CSVSWGRYNSPLHF. The CDR3 DNA is TGCAGCGTCAGTTGGGGCCGGTATAATTCACCCCTCCACTTT.

CDR3: CASSFPGVSSAGELFF. As DNA, the CDR3 is TGTGCCAGCAGCTTCCCAGGAGTTTCGTCGGCCGGGGAGCTGTTTTTT. V gene TRBV7-9 combines with J gene TRBJ2-2; D unclear. The V gene's germline CDR1 is SEHNR and CDR2 FQNEAQ (reference sequence). The CDR3 runs to 16 residues. Trimming removed 3 bases from V and 6 bases from J, with 17 bases in between. The full variable domain, in which reference TRBV7-9 and TRBJ2-2 provide the parts outside the CDR3, is DTGVSQNPRHKITKRGQNVTFRCDPISEHNRLYWYRQTLGQGPEFLTYFQNEAQLEKSRLLSDRFSAERPKGSFSTLEIQRTEQGDSAMYLCASSFPGVSSAGELFFGEGSRLTVL.

Ten or more counts support this clonotype. The J gene is TRBJ2-2, the V gene TRBV12-3 or TRBV12-4, with D maybe TRBD1 (5 bases). The CDR3 has 13 residues. With 3 bases removed from V and 4 bases from J, the gap between germline ends came to 6 bases. CDR3: CASSFDSTGELFF. The CDR3 DNA sequence: TGTGCCAGCAGTTTCGACAGCACCGGGGAGCTGTTTTTT.

The V and J genes are TRBV7-9 and TRBJ2-7; a possible D gene is TRBD2 (5 bases). Trimming pared 4 bases from V and 3 bases from J, leaving 13 bases between. CDR1 and CDR2 from the germline V gene are SEHNR and FQNEAQ (reference sequence). This CDR3 is 14 amino acids long. As DNA, the CDR3 is TGTGCCAGCAGCTACGGCGAGGGATACTACGAGCAGTACTTC. It translates to CASSYGEGYYEQYF. The whole variable domain, remainder taken from reference TRBV7-9 and TRBJ2-7, is DTGVSQNPRHKITKRGQNVTFRCDPISEHNRLYWYRQTLGQGPEFLTYFQNEAQLEKSRLLSDRFSAERPKGSFSTLEIQRTEQGDSAMYLCASSYGEGYYEQYFGPGTRLTVT.

This clonotype showed up many times. The rearrangement joins TRBV28 to TRBJ1-2; TRBD1 aligns across 7 bases. Germline loops: CDR1 MDHEN, CDR2 SYDVKM. V shed 6 bases, J shed 4 bases, and the junction held 8 bases outside the gene matches. The CDR3 runs 14 residues. CDR3 protein: CASRPQGGGYGYTF. The CDR3 DNA reads TGTGCCAGCAGGCCCCAAGGGGGCGGCTATGGCTACACCTTC.

Only a few counts were recorded for this clonotype. The genes are TRBV30 and TRBJ1-1; D is perhaps TRBD1 (5 bases). The CDR3 runs 14 residues. V was trimmed by 4 bases and J by 1 base, leaving 13 bases between them. Germline CDR1 is GTSNPN and CDR2 is SVGIG (reference sequence). CDR3 DNA: TGTGCCTGGAAAGAGGGGTTTAGGAACACTGAAGCTTTCTTT. It encodes CAWKEGFRNTEAFF.

This clonotype appeared a few times. V usage is TRBV6-4 and J usage is TRBJ2-7, with D tentatively TRBD1 (5 bases). The CDR3 extends over 13 amino acids. The V end lost 4 bases, the J end lost 3 bases, and 10 bases lay between the germline ends. Germline loops: CDR1 MRHNA, CDR2 SNTAGT. The CDR3 DNA sequence: TGTGCCAGCAGTGTGTATCAGGGCTACGAGCAGTACTTC. Translated: CASSVYQGYEQYF.

This clonotype has ten or more counts. The chain combines TRBV29-1 with TRBJ1-1; 10 nucleotides line up with TRBD1. V lost 5 bases and J lost 3; bases outside the gene matches: 3. The CDR3 runs 13 residues. Germline CDR1 reads SQVTM; CDR2 reads ANQGSEA. CDR3 region: CSVTGTGDTEAFF. In nucleotides, the CDR3 is TGCAGCGTTACCGGGACAGGGGACACTGAAGCTTTCTTT.

In this sample, this clonotype turned up a few times. V usage is TRBV15 and J usage is TRBJ1-6; D unresolved. The CDR3 length is 14 residues. Trimming shortened V by 2 bases and J by 7 bases, and 9 bases separated the two germline ends. Germline V gene sequence: CDR1 LNHNV, CDR2 YYDKDF (reference sequence). CDR3 amino acids: CATSRQLMNSPLHF. The CDR3 coding sequence is TGTGCCACCAGCAGACAGCTAATGAATTCACCCCTCCACTTT.

This clonotype was observed at least ten times. The chain uses TRBV7-8 and TRBJ2-2, with TRBD2 as a possible D gene (6 bases). The CDR3 sequence is 15 residues long. In germline, CDR1 is SGHVS, CDR2 FQNEAQ. Trimming stripped 5 bases from V and 1 base from J, with 11 bases between. CDR3 DNA: TGTGCCAGCAGCCCCCGGGACTTGAACACCGGGGAGCTGTTTTTT. Translation: CASSPRDLNTGELFF.

The chain recombines TRBV20-1 with TRBJ2-7, with TRBD1 matching 7 bases. Germline CDR1 reads DFQATT; CDR2 reads SNEGSKA (reference sequence). The CDR3 covers 14 residues. V gave up 5 bases and J gave up 0 bases; unmatched junction bases: 7. The CDR3 DNA reads TGCAGTGCTTACGGGACAGCCGACTCCTACGAGCAGTACTTC. Encoded protein: CSAYGTADSYEQYF.

This clonotype has only a few counts. This chain connects TRBV4-1 to TRBJ1-1; D is possibly TRBD1 (5 bases). Trimming cost V 1 base and J 4 bases, with 10 bases left between them. The CDR3 totals 14 residues. The V gene's germline CDR1 is MGHRA and CDR2 YSYEKL. The CDR3 nucleotides read TGCGCCAGCAGCCAAGGGATGGGGGGCACTGAAGCTTTCTTT. Its translation: CASSQGMGGTEAFF.

The chain has TRBV30 and TRBJ2-6; 11 positions agree with TRBD1. CDR3 size: 16 residues. Germline values: CDR1 GTSNPN, CDR2 SVGIG (reference sequence). J gave up 2 bases and V 8 bases, and 8 bases lay outside the gene matches. The CDR3 region is CAVSDRGQAGANVLTF. The DNA for the CDR3 is TGTGCCGTATCGGACAGGGGGCAAGCTGGGGCCAACGTCCTGACTTTC.

This chain links TRBV19 with TRBJ2-1; 9 nucleotides line up with TRBD2. Losses at the gene ends were 3 bases for V and 4 bases for J; bases not matched to a gene: 7. The CDR3 is 16 amino acids. CDR1 is LNHDA, CDR2 SQIVND, per germline (reference sequence). CDR3 DNA: TGTGCCAGTAGTATCGGGAGGGCGGGAGGGTACAATGAGCAGTTCTTC. Its protein is CASSIGRAGGYNEQFF. The full variable domain, its missing parts supplied by reference TRBV19 and TRBJ2-1, is DGGITQSPKYLFRKEGQNVTLSCEQNLNHDAMYWYRQDPGQGLRLIYYSQIVNDFQKGDIAEGYSVSREKKESFPLTVTSAQKNPTAFYLCASSIGRAGGYNEQFFGPGTRLTVL.

The V gene is TRBV6-4, the J gene TRBJ1-2, with a weak D call TRBD1 (5 bases). Trimming removed 5 bases from V and 6 bases from J, with 10 bases in between. The CDR3 totals 12 residues. Germline V gene sequence: CDR1 MRHNA, CDR2 SNTAGT. In DNA, the CDR3 is TGTGCCAGCAGTACCCGACAGAATGGCTACACCTTC. It specifies CASSTRQNGYTF.

The rearrangement uses TRBV4-3 and TRBJ2-7, with TRBD2 matching 11 bases. V lost 3 bases and J lost 5; bases outside the gene matches: 9. The CDR3 loop spans 16 amino acids. Germline assignment: CDR1 LGHNA and CDR2 YSLEER. CDR3 residues: CASSQLTSGIFDEQYF. The DNA of the CDR3 is TGCGCCAGCAGCCAGCTGACTAGCGGGATATTTGACGAGCAGTACTTC.

This CDR3 reads CASSLLTGLGTTEAFF. The DNA for the CDR3 is TGTGCCAGCAGTCTTCTGACAGGCCTAGGAACCACTGAAGCTTTCTTT. This chain joins TRBV27 and TRBJ1-1; D may be TRBD1 (6 bases). V gave up 5 bases and J gave up 4 bases, with 20 bases separating them. Germline CDR1 and CDR2: MNHEY and SMNVEV (reference sequence). CDR3 length: 16 residues.

This clonotype has just a few counts. The rearrangement joins TRBV10-3 to TRBJ1-2; perhaps TRBD1 as D (6 bases). CDR1 ENHRY and CDR2 SYGVKD come from the germline V gene. The CDR3 covers 15 residues. Trimming left V 4 bases short and J 7 bases short, with 19 bases between. CDR3 amino acids: CAISGTGPSLTGYTF. CDR3 sequence (DNA): TGTGCCATCAGTGGAACAGGGCCATCCCTCACTGGCTACACCTTC.

The chain employs TRBV9 and TRBJ1-6; 7 nucleotides align to TRBD1. The junction had 9 bases not matched to a gene; V was cut back by 4 bases and J by 2 bases. Germline loops: CDR1 SGDLS, CDR2 YYNGEE. The length of the CDR3 is 17 residues. DNA for the CDR3: TGTGCCAGCAGCTCCCCCAGGGGGGCCCCCTATAATTCACCCCTCCACTTT. This codes for CASSSPRGAPYNSPLHF.